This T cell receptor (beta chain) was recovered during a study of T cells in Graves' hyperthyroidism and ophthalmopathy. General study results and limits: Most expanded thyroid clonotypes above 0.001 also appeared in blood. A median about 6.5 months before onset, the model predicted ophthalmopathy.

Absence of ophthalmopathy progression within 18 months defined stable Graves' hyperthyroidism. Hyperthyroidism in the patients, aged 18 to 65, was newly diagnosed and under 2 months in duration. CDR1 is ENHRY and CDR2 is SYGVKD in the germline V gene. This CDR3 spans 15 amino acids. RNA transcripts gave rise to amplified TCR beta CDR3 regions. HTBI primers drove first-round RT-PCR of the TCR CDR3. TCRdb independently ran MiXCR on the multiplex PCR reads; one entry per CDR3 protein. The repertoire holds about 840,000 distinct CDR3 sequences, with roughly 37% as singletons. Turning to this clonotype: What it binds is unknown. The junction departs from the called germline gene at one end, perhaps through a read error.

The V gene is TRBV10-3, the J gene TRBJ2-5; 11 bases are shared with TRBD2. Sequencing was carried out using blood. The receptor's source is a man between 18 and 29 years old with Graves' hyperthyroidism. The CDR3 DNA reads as TGTGCCAGCAGTTACTCGACTAGCGGGAAAGAGACCCAGTACTTC. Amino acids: CASSYSTSGKETQYF.